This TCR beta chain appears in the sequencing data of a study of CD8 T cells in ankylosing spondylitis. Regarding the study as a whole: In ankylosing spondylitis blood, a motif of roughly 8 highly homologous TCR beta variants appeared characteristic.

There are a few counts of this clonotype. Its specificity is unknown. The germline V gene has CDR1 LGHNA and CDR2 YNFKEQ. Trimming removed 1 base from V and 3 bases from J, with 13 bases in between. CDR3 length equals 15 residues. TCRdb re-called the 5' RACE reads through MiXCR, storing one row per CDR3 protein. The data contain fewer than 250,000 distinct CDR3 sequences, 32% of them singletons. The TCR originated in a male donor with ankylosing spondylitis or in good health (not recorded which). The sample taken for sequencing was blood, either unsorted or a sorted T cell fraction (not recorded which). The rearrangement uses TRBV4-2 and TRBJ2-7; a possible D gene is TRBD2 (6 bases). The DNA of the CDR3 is TGTGCCAGCAGCCAAGGGATCGGGGGAGGCTACGAGCAGTACTTC. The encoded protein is CASSQGIGGGYEQYF.